Shown below are 12 T cell receptor beta chains from a single sample sequenced in a study of shared clonotypes between healthy human individuals. Naive CD8 cells comprised CD45RO-negative, CCR7-positively selected cells, excluding terminally differentiated effector memory CD45RA+ cells. The method was immunoSEQ multiplex PCR; TCRdb's version includes in-frame clones alone and lacks a portion of them. The table records under 1 million clones, 90% to 97% of them present only once. The sequencing sample was made of naive CD8+ T cells sorted from blood. Receptor source: a man in his thirties or forties in good health.

The rearrangement links TRBV7-9 to TRBJ1-1, with D hard to call. V was shortened by 1 base and J by 7 bases, with 10 bases between the two germline ends. CDR1 is SEHNR and CDR2 is FQNEAQ in the germline V gene (reference sequence). The CDR3 sequence is 13 residues long. CDR3 in amino acids: CASSLGMSNEAFF. For the CDR3, the DNA is TGTGCCAGCAGCTTAGGTATGTCAAATGAAGCTTTCTTT.

The gene calls are TRBV6-1 and TRBJ2-7, with D possibly matching TRBD1 (6 bases). V lost 5 bases to trimming and J lost 7 bases, with 15 bases between them. The CDR3 runs to 13 residues. In germline, CDR1 is MNHNS, CDR2 SASEGT. DNA for the CDR3: TGTGCCAGCAGTATAAGTTGGACAGAAGAGCAGTACTTC. It codes for CASSISWTEEQYF.

This clone was seen just once. The chain combines TRBV7-6 with TRBJ2-7, with 9 bases lining up with TRBD1. With 4 bases clipped from V and 3 bases from J, the junction kept 7 bases outside the gene matches. The germline V gene encodes CDR1 SGHVS and CDR2 FNYEAQ. The CDR3 extends over 15 amino acids. Here the CDR3 DNA reads TGTGCCAGCAGCTCCGGGACAGGGTCTAGCTACGAGCAGTACTTC. Encoded protein: CASSSGTGSSYEQYF.

This clone has only one observation. CDR3 in amino acids: CSVDPILGATSTDTQYF. DNA of the CDR3: TGCAGCGTTGATCCTATTTTGGGGGCCACTAGCACAGATACGCAGTATTTT. The chain has TRBV29-1 and TRBJ2-3, with D perhaps matching TRBD1 (6 bases). The length of the CDR3 is 17 residues. CDR1 and CDR2 (germline): SQVTM, ANQGSEA. Deletions cut 3 bases from V and 0 bases from J, with 19 bases between.

The rearrangement uses TRBV9 and TRBJ2-1; TRBD2 agrees at 14 bases. CDR1 SGDLS and CDR2 YYNGEE come from the germline V gene. J gave up 4 bases and V 4 bases, and 7 bases lay outside the gene matches. The CDR3 covers 17 residues. The CDR3 DNA follows: TGTGCCAGCAGCCCCCGGACTAGCGGGAGGAGTTACAATGAGCAGTTCTTC. This encodes CASSPRTSGRSYNEQFF.

This clone came up a few times. V is TRBV5-4 and J is TRBJ1-5; D not certain. The CDR3 is 14 residues long. CDR1 and CDR2 (germline): SGHNT, YYREEE (reference sequence). Trimming took off 0 bases at V and 0 bases at J, with 4 bases between the two ends. The CDR3 sequence is CASSLGNSNQPQHF. CDR3 in DNA: TGTGCCAGCAGCTTGGGGAATAGCAATCAGCCCCAGCATTTT.

The J gene is TRBJ2-7, the V gene TRBV27; the match to TRBD1 covers 8 bases. The CDR3 sequence is 13 residues long. Germline trimming cut 7 bases from V and 2 bases from J; bases unmatched to any gene: 4. The germline V gene has CDR1 MNHEY and CDR2 SMNVEV (reference sequence). The CDR3 region is CASIGQGPYEQYF. CDR3 sequence (DNA): TGTGCCAGCATCGGACAGGGCCCCTACGAGCAGTACTTC.

This rearrangement joins TRBV7-5 to TRBJ1-5. TRBV7-5 is deemed a pseudogene. The CDR3 runs to 17 residues. CDR3 sequence: CVRSLSYRSGSNQPQHF. In nucleotides, the CDR3 is TGTGTCAGAAGCTTAAGCTATAGGAGTGGTAGCAATCAGCCCCAGCATTTT.

As to this clone: This CDR3 is also generated by other DNA sequences in the sample. This chain uses TRBV19 with TRBJ2-1; D is undetermined. This CDR3 spans 13 amino acids. Germline loops: CDR1 LNHDA, CDR2 SQIVND (reference sequence). V shed 1 base and J shed 2 bases, with 3 bases lying between them. The CDR3 region has the DNA TGTGCCAGTAGTATAGGTCCCTACAATGAGCAGTTCTTC. As protein: CASSIGPYNEQFF.

V is TRBV27 and J is TRBJ2-7; tentatively, D is TRBD1 or TRBD2 (5 bases each). Trimming pared 3 bases from V and 2 bases from J, leaving 11 bases between. CDR1 and CDR2 from the germline V gene are MNHEY and SMNVEV (reference sequence). There are 14 residues in the CDR3. The CDR3 loop is CASSFFGGTYEQYF. The CDR3 nucleotides read TGTGCCAGCAGTTTTTTTGGGGGTACCTACGAGCAGTACTTC.

The chain uses TRBV7-9 and TRBJ2-2; the D gene is possibly TRBD2 (6 bases). Trimming stripped 1 base from V and 5 bases from J, with 17 bases between. The CDR3 extends over 17 amino acids. The germline V gene encodes CDR1 SEHNR and CDR2 FQNEAQ (reference sequence). The CDR3, as DNA: TGTGCCAGCAGCTTAGATGGGACTGCCATCGGGACCGGGGAGCTGTTTTTT. Residues: CASSLDGTAIGTGELFF.

This chain links TRBV28 with TRBJ2-7; 11 bases match TRBD1. J lost 3 bases, V lost 4 bases, and 17 bases had no gene match. The V gene's germline CDR1 is MDHEN and CDR2 SYDVKM. There are 19 residues in the CDR3. The CDR3 DNA is TGTGCCAGCAGTTCGGGGGACAGGGGGGTCCTGGACGGGGACTACGAGCAGTACTTC. Translation: CASSSGDRGVLDGDYEQYF.